The 9 T cell receptor beta chains reported below all come from one sample, sequenced in a study of blood T cell repertoires in COVID-19. Repertoires were generated with immunoSEQ multiplex PCR, while TCRdb's copy carries only in-frame clones and drops some. The table shows fewer than 200,000 clones, with around 82% occurring only once. Sequencing input: peripheral blood. These receptor sequences come from a man aged 55 to 70 who had recovered from COVID-19.

This clone occurred a few times. The chain recombines TRBV6-5 with TRBJ1-6; no reliable D call. The CDR3 extends over 15 amino acids. Germline-derived CDR1 and CDR2 are MNHEY and SVGAGI. Between the trimmed V and J ends, which lost 0 bases and 7 bases, there was a span of 10 bases. This chain's CDR3 is CASSYSGRQNSPLHF. The CDR3 DNA reads as TGTGCCAGCAGTTACTCTGGCAGGCAAAATTCACCCCTCCACTTT.

The chain links TRBV5-4 to TRBJ1-2, with D maybe TRBD1 (5 bases). Trimming shortened V by 7 bases and J by 7 bases, and 17 bases separated the two germline ends. This CDR3 has 13 amino acids. Germline CDR1 and CDR2: SGHNT and YYREEE (reference sequence). The CDR3 protein is CASHLKGALGYTF. DNA of the CDR3: TGTGCCAGCCACCTTAAAGGGGCGCTTGGCTACACCTTC.

The chain couples TRBV9 to TRBJ2-1; TRBD2 is a possible D gene (6 bases). This CDR3 is 12 amino acids long. CDR1 is SGDLS and CDR2 is YYNGEE in the germline V gene. V shed 3 bases and J shed 11 bases, with 12 bases lying between them. CDR3 amino acids: CASSDAREKQFF. The CDR3 coding sequence is TGTGCCAGCAGCGACGCCCGGGAGAAGCAGTTCTTC.

The chain recombines TRBV5-1 with TRBJ2-5, with 16 bases that match TRBD2. The CDR3 is 18 residues long. Looked up from germline, CDR1 is SGHRS and CDR2 is YFSETQ. V lost 4 bases, J lost 2 bases, and 8 bases stayed unmatched. The CDR3 is CASSHGTSGGAEQETQYF. CDR3 sequence (DNA): TGCGCCAGCAGCCATGGGACTAGCGGGGGGGCCGAACAAGAGACCCAGTACTTC.

This chain joins TRBV19 and TRBJ2-6; possibly TRBD1 for D (5 bases). The CDR3 length is 18 residues. Germline CDR1 is LNHDA and CDR2 is SQIVND (reference sequence). The V gene lost 6 bases and the J gene lost 2 bases, with 20 bases spanning the gap. In DNA, the CDR3 is TGTGCCAGTAGGGACCTCCTTAGGGGCGAAGCTGGGGCCAACGTCCTGACTTTC. Translation: CASRDLLRGEAGANVLTF.

The chain recombines TRBV7-9 with TRBJ2-7; maybe TRBD2 (6 bases). CDR1 is SEHNR and CDR2 is FQNEAQ in the germline V gene (reference sequence). This CDR3 spans 15 amino acids. V shed 7 bases and J shed 2 bases, with 18 bases lying between them. CDR3 sequence (DNA): TGTGCCAGCAACTCACGGGACTTTGCCCCCTACGAGCAGTACTTC. Amino acid sequence: CASNSRDFAPYEQYF.

V and J are TRBV18 and TRBJ2-7, with 8 bases lining up with TRBD2. CDR1 is KGHSH, CDR2 LQKENI, per germline. The V gene end was trimmed by 3 bases and the J gene end by 4 bases; junction bases not matched to a gene: 8. The CDR3 contains 15 residues. Here the CDR3 reads CASSPLGTSGYEQYF. The CDR3 nucleotides read TGTGCCAGCTCACCCCTGGGAACTAGCGGTTACGAGCAGTACTTC.

The chain is built from TRBV6-5 and TRBJ2-1; TRBD2 matches at 13 bases. The CDR3 is 15 residues long. Germline V CDR1 and CDR2: MNHEY, SVGAGI. V gave up 6 bases and J gave up 7 bases; unmatched junction bases: 6. The CDR3, as DNA: TGTGCCAGCAGCTTACTAGCGGGGGGGCCGAATGAGCAGTTCTTC. Its protein is CASSLLAGGPNEQFF.

V usage is TRBV2 and J usage is TRBJ2-7; D possibly corresponds to TRBD2 (6 bases). This CDR3 spans 13 amino acids. The germline gives CDR1 SNHLY, CDR2 FYNNEI. V shed 9 bases and J shed 2 bases, with 14 bases lying between them. CDR3 DNA sequence: TGTGCCAGGGGGGGTCCGGCAGCCTACGAGCAGTACTTC. Protein product: CARGGPAAYEQYF.